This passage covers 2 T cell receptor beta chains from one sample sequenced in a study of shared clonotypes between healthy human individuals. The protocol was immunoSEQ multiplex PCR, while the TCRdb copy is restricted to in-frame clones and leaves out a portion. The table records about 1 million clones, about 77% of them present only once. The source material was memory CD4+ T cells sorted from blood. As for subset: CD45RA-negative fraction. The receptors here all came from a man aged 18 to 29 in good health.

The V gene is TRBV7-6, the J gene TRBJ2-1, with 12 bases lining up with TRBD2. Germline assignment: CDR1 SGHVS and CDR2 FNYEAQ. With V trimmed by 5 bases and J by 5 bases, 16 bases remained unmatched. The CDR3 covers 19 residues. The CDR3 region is CASSKSTPTTSGSNNEQFF. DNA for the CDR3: TGTGCCAGCAGCAAATCAACCCCGACGACTAGCGGGAGTAACAATGAGCAGTTCTTC.

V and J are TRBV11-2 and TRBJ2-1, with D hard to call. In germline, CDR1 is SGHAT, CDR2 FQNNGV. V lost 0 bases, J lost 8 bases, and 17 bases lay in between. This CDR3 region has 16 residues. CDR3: CASSLEPGFNEYEQFF. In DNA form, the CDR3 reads TGTGCCAGCAGCTTAGAACCTGGGTTCAACGAATATGAGCAGTTCTTC.